This TCR beta chain originates from a study of CD8+CD57+ T cells in acquired aplastic anemia. Study-wide context: The study obtained an average of roughly 3 ug of DNA from sorted CD4+ and CD8+ cells. CD4+ reads averaged roughly 9.9 million in healthy donors.

Of note for this clonotype: As yet, its antigen is unknown.

For CDR3 and TCR beta VDJ profiling, genomic DNA was the template used. TCRdb ran MiXCR on the reads and lists one entry per CDR3 protein. The sample has approximately 200,000 distinct CDR3 sequences, approximately 60% seen once; the top ten hold 25% to 30%. General study points: Found in both controls and patients were approximately 31 CD8+ CDR3 sequences.

This receptor was obtained from a human donor in good health. The material sequenced was sorted CD4+, CD8+, or CD8+CD57+ T cells (not recorded which) from PBMCs.

The CDR3 protein is CASSPGAEYGYTF. The CDR3 DNA follows: TGTGCCAGCAGTCCCGGGGCAGAGTATGGCTACACCTTC. This chain links TRBV5-6 with TRBJ1-2, with D perhaps TRBD1 (5 bases). Germline V lookup: CDR1 SGHDT, CDR2 YYEEEE. CDR3 length equals 13 residues. The V and J ends lost 5 bases and 5 bases respectively, with 13 bases between them. Full variable domain (missing parts from reference TRBV5-6 and TRBJ1-2): DAGVTQSPTHLIKTRGQQVTLRCSPKSGHDTVSWYQQALGQGPQFIFQYYEEEERQRGNFPDRFSGHQFPNYSSELNVNALLLGDSALYLCASSPGAEYGYTFGSGTRLTVV.